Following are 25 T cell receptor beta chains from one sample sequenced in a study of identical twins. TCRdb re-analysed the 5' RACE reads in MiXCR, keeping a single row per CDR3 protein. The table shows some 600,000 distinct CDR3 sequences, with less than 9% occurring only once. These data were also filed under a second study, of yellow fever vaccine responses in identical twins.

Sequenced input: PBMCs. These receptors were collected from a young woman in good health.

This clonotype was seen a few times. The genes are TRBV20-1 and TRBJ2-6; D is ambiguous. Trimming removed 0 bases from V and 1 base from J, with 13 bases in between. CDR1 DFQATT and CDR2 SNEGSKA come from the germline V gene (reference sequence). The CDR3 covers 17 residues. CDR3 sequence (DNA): TGCAGTGCTAGAGATTCAACTGGCAGGTCTGGGGCCAACGTCCTGACTTTC. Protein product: CSARDSTGRSGANVLTF.

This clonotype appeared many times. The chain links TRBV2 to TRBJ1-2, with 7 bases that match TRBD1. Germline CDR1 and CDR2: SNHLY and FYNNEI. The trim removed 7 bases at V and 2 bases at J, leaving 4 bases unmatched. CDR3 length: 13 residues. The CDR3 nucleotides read TGTGCCAGCACTCTGGACAGGAACTATGGCTACACCTTC. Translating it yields CASTLDRNYGYTF.

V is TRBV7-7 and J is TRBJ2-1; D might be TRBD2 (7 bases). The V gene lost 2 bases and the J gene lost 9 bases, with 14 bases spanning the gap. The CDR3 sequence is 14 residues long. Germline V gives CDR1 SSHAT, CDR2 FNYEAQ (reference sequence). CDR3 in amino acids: CASSLRGGDGEQFF. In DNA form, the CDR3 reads TGTGCCAGCAGCTTAAGAGGGGGGGACGGTGAGCAGTTCTTC.

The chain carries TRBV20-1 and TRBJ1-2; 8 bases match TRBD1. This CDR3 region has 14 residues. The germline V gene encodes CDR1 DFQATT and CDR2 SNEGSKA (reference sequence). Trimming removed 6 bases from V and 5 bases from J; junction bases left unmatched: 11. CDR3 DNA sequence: TGCAGTGCCCGATTGACAGGGGATCGGTATGGCTACACCTTC. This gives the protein CSARLTGDRYGYTF.

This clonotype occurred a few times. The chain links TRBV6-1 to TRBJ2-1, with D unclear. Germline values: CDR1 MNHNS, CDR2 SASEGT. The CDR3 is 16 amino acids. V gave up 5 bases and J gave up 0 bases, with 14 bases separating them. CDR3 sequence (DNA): TGTGCCAGCAGTCGACGACGATTGAGCTCCTACAATGAGCAGTTCTTC. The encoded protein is CASSRRRLSSYNEQFF.

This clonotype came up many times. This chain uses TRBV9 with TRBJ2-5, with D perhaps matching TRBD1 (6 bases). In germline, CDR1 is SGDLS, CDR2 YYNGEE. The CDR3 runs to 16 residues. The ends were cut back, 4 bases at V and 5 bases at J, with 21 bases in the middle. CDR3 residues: CASSPTQGVSRETQYF. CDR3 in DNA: TGTGCCAGCAGCCCAACACAGGGTGTGAGTAGGGAGACCCAGTACTTC.

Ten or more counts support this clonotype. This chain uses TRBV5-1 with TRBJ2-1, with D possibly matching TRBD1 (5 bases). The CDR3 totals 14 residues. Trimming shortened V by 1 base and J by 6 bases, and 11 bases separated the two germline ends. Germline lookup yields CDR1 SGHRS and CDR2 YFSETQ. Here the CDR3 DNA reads TGCGCCAGCAGCTTGAGGGGTTCAGGCAATGAGCAGTTCTTC. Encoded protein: CASSLRGSGNEQFF.

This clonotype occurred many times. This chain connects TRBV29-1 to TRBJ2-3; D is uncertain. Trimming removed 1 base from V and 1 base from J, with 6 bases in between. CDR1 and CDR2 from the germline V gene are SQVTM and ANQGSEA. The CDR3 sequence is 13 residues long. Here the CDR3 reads CSVEVAGTDTQYF. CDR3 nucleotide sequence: TGCAGCGTTGAAGTCGCCGGCACAGATACGCAGTATTTT.

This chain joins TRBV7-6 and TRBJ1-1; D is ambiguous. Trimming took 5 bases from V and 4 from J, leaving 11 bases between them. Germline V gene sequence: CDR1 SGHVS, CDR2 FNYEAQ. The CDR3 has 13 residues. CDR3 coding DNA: TGTGCCAGCAGCGATAGCGGGGTCACTGAAGCTTTCTTT. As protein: CASSDSGVTEAFF.

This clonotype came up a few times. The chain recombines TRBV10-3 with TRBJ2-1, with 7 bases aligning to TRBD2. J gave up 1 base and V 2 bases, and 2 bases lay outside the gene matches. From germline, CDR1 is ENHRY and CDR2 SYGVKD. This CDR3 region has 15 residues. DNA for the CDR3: TGTGCCATCAGTGAGGGGCGGGAGTCCTACAATGAGCAGTTCTTC. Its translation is CAISEGRESYNEQFF.

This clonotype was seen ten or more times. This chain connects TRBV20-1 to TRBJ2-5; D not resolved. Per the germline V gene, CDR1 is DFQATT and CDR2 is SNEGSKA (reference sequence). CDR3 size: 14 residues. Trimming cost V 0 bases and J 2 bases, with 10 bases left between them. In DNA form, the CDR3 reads TGCAGTGCTAGAGATTGGCCGGTACAAGAGACCCAGTACTTC. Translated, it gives CSARDWPVQETQYF.

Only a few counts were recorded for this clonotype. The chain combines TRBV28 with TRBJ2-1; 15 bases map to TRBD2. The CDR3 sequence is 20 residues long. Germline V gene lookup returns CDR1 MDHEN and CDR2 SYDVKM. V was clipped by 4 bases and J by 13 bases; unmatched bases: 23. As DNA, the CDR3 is TGTGCCAGCAGTTCTCCCGGGACTAGCGGGGGGTGGGGGAGTGTTGAGGACCAGTTCTTC. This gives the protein CASSSPGTSGGWGSVEDQFF.

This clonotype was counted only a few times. CDR3 sequence (DNA): TGTGCCAGCAGCTTATCTTTTAGTTCTAGTCTGAACACTGAAGCTTTCTTT. Its translation is CASSLSFSSSLNTEAFF. V is TRBV7-3 and J is TRBJ1-1; D remains ambiguous. The germline V gene encodes CDR1 SGHTA and CDR2 FQGTGA. The length of the CDR3 is 17 residues. Trimming shortened V by 2 bases and J by 0 bases, and 16 bases separated the two germline ends.

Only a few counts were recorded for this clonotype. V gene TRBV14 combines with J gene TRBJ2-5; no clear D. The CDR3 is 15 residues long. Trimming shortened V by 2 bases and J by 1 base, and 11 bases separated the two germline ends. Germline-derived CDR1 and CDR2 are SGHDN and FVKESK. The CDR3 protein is CASSQNRLIQETQYF. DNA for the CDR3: TGTGCCAGCAGCCAAAATCGGCTGATCCAAGAGACCCAGTACTTC.

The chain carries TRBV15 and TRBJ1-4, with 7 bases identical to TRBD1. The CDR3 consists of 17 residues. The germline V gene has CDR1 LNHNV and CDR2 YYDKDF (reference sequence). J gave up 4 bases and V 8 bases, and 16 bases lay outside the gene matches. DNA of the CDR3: TGTGCCACCGCGAGGGGGACAGTGAGTCGTGGTAATGAAAAACTGTTTTTT. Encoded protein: CATARGTVSRGNEKLFF.

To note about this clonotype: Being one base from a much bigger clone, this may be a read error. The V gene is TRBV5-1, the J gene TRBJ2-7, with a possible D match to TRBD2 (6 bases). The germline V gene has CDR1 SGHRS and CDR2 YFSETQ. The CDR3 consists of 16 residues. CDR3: CASSLGGGIGTYDQYF. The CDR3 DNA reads TGCGCCAGCAGCTTGGGTGGCGGGATAGGGACCTACGACCAGTACTTC. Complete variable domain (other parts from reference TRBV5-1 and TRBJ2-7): KAGVTQTPRYLIKTRGQQVTLSCSPISGHRSVSWYQQTPGQGLQFLFEYFSETQRNKGNFPGRFSGRQFSNSRSEMNVSTLELGDSALYLCASSLGGGIGTYDQYFGPGTRLTVT.

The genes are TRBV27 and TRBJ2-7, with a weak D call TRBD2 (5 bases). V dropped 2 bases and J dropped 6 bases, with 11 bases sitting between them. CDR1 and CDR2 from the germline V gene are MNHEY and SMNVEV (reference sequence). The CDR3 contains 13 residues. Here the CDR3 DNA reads TGTGCCAGCAGTTTAGGGCCCGGGGTCGAGCAGTACGTC. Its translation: CASSLGPGVEQYV.

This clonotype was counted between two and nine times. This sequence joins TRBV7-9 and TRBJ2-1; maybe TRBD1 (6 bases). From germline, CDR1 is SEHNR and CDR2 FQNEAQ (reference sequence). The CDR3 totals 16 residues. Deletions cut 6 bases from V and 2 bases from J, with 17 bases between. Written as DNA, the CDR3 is TGTGCCAGCAGTTTACAGGGTATGGCGGCCTACAATGAGCAGTTCTTC. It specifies CASSLQGMAAYNEQFF.

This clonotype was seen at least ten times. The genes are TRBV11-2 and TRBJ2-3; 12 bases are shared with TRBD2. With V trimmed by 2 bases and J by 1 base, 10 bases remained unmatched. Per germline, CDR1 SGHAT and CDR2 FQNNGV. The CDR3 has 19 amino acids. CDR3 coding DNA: TGTGCCAGCAGCTTACTAACGGGGAGGACTAGCGGGGGCACAGATACGCAGTATTTT. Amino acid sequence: CASSLLTGRTSGGTDTQYF.

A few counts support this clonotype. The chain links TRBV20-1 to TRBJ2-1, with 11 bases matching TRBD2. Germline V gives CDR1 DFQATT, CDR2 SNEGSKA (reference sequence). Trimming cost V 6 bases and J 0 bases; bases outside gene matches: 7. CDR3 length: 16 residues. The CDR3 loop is CSAPGLAVSSYNEQFF. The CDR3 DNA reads TGCAGTGCCCCGGGACTAGCGGTTAGCTCCTACAATGAGCAGTTCTTC.

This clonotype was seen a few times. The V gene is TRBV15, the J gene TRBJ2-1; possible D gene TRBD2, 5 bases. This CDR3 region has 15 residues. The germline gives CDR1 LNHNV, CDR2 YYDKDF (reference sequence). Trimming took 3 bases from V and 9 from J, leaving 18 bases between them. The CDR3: CATSSSIGEGTEQFF. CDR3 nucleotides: TGTGCCACCAGCAGTAGTATTGGAGAGGGTACTGAGCAGTTCTTC.

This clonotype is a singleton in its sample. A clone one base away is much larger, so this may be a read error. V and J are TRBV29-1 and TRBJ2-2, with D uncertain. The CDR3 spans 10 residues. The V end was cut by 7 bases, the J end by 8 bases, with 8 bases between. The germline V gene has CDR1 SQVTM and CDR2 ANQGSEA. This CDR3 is CSGKEGELFF. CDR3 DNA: TGCAGCGGGAAAGAGGGGGAGCTGTTTTTT.

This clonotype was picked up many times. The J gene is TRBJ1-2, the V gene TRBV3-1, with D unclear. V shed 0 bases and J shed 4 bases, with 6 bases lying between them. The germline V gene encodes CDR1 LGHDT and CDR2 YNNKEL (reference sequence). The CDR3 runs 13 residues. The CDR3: CASSQDITYGYTF. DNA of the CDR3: TGTGCCAGCAGCCAAGATATAACCTATGGCTACACCTTC.

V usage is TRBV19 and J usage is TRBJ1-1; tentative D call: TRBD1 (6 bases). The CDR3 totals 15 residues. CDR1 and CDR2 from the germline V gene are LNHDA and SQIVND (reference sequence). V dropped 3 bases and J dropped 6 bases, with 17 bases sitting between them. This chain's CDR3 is CASSISGELLPEAFF. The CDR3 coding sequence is TGTGCCAGTAGTATCTCAGGGGAGTTACTTCCTGAAGCTTTCTTT. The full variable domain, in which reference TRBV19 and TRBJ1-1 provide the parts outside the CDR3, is DGGITQSPKYLFRKEGQNVTLSCEQNLNHDAMYWYRQDPGQGLRLIYYSQIVNDFQKGDIAEGYSVSREKKESFPLTVTSAQKNPTAFYLCASSISGELLPEAFFGQGTRLTVV.

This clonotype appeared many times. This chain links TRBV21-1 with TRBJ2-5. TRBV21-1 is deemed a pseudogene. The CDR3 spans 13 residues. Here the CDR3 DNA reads TGTGCCAGCAGCAAAGATGGGAAAGAGACCCAGTACTTC. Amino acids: CASSKDGKETQYF.